The 13 T cell receptor beta chains listed next were all sequenced from one sample in a study of T cells in Graves' hyperthyroidism and ophthalmopathy. Amplification of TCR beta CDR3 regions used RNA as the template. Researchers ran a first-round RT-PCR on the TCR CDR3 using the HTBI primer set. From the multiplex PCR reads, TCRdb called clonotypes with MiXCR, one entry per CDR3 protein. This table holds about 260,000 distinct CDR3 sequences, about 20% found once. The sequenced material came from blood. These receptors were obtained from a man aged 25-45 years with Graves' ophthalmopathy.

The chain carries TRBV6-1 and TRBJ1-1; D unresolved. Germline CDR1 reads MNHNS; CDR2 reads SASEGT. Trimming left V 7 bases short and J 8 bases short, with 23 bases between. This CDR3 is 15 amino acids long. As DNA, the CDR3 is TGTGCCAGCATCCCGGGCCCTCCAAGCCACGTGGAAGCTTTCTTT. Amino acids: CASIPGPPSHVEAFF.

This clonotype was counted ten times or more. The chain employs TRBV24-1 and TRBJ1-5; D unclear. Trimming removed 12 bases at V and 4 bases at J, with 15 bases between. Looked up from germline, CDR1 is KGHDR and CDR2 is SFDVKD. The CDR3 spans 13 residues. CDR3 in amino acids: CASGGQDNQPQHF. CDR3 in DNA: TGTGCCTCGGGCGGGCAGGATAATCAGCCCCAGCATTTT.

This clonotype occurred a few times. The chain recombines TRBV29-1 with TRBJ2-3, with D perhaps TRBD1 (5 bases). V dropped 1 base and J dropped 2 bases, with 13 bases sitting between them. This CDR3 spans 15 amino acids. Germline loops: CDR1 SQVTM, CDR2 ANQGSEA. DNA for the CDR3: TGCAGCGTTGAAGGTAGAAAGGGGATCACAGATACGCAGTATTTT. Protein sequence: CSVEGRKGITDTQYF.

This clonotype was detected a few times. The rearrangement joins TRBV24-1 to TRBJ2-3, with D maybe TRBD1 (7 bases). This CDR3 is built from 15 residues. CDR1 and CDR2 (germline): KGHDR, SFDVKD. V was shortened by 5 bases and J by 3 bases, with 14 bases between the two germline ends. CDR3 nucleotides: TGTGCCACCAGTGTGGGCAGGGGGGTGACAGATACGCAGTATTTT. It is translated as CATSVGRGVTDTQYF.

This clonotype was seen more than once but under ten times. This could be a read error, since a much larger clone is one nucleotide away. The rearrangement uses TRBV28 and TRBJ1-1, with D hard to call. The CDR3 is made up of 13 amino acids. Germline assignment: CDR1 MDHEN and CDR2 SYDVKM. The CDR3 sequence: CASSSNMNTKAFF. For the CDR3, the DNA is TGTGCCAGCAGCTCTAATATGAACACTAAAGCTTTCTTT.

This clonotype was recorded many times. The rearrangement joins TRBV7-8 to TRBJ2-5, with D possibly being TRBD1 (7 bases). V lost 5 bases to trimming and J lost 4 bases, with 17 bases between them. The germline V gene has CDR1 SGHVS and CDR2 FQNEAQ. The CDR3 contains 15 residues. The CDR3 DNA sequence: TGTGCCAGCAGCGCCCAGGGGGGCAGGGGAGAGACCCAGTACTTC. This encodes CASSAQGGRGETQYF.

This clonotype occurred a few times. The chain uses TRBV6-1 and TRBJ1-2, with D uncertain. The CDR3 has 14 residues. Looked up from germline, CDR1 is MNHNS and CDR2 is SASEGT. The V end lost 6 bases, the J end lost 0 bases, and 11 bases lay between the germline ends. Here the CDR3 DNA reads TGTGCCAGCAGCTTTCTCGCCTCTAACTATGGCTACACCTTC. Translating gives CASSFLASNYGYTF.

This clonotype occurred many times. The chain joins TRBV20-1 to TRBJ2-1, with 14 bases aligning to TRBD2. This CDR3 is built from 16 residues. V was pared by 5 bases and J by 3 bases, with 6 bases of the junction left unmatched. Germline V gene lookup returns CDR1 DFQATT and CDR2 SNEGSKA (reference sequence). The CDR3 bases are TGCAGTGCTCCCGGGACTAGCGGGAGAGGCTACAATGAGCAGTTCTTC. Amino acid sequence: CSAPGTSGRGYNEQFF.

The chain carries TRBV5-5 and TRBJ2-7, with D unresolved. V was shortened by 6 bases and J by 1 base, with 11 bases between the two germline ends. This CDR3 contains 13 residues. CDR1 is SGHKS, CDR2 YYEKEE, per germline (reference sequence). CDR3 sequence (DNA): TGTGCCAGCACCCCAAGTTCTTCCTACGAGCAGTACTTC. Protein product: CASTPSSSYEQYF. Supplemented by reference TRBV5-5 and TRBJ2-7, the full variable domain reads DAGVTQSPTHLIKTRGQQVTLRCSPISGHKSVSWYQQVLGQGPQFIFQYYEKEERGRGNFPDRFSARQFPNYSSELNVNALLLGDSALYLCASTPSSSYEQYFGPGTRLTVT.

Of note for this clonotype: A single base separates this from a much larger clone, so it may be a read error. V and J are TRBV3-1 and TRBJ2-1; no clear D. Germline CDR1 is LGHDT and CDR2 is YNNKEL (reference sequence). Trimming removed 1 base from V and 10 bases from J, with 5 bases in between. The CDR3 totals 11 residues. The chain's CDR3 is CASSQAREQFF. The CDR3 DNA sequence: TGTGCCAGCAGCCAAGCCCGAGAGCAGTTCTTC.

The gene calls are TRBV15 and TRBJ2-5; 8 nucleotides align to TRBD1. The V segment lost 4 bases and the J segment 2 bases; nucleotides outside the gene matches: 6. CDR1 and CDR2 from the germline V gene are LNHNV and YYDKDF (reference sequence). The CDR3 covers 15 residues. CDR3: CATSIARGPQETQYF. CDR3 coding DNA: TGTGCCACCAGCATCGCCAGGGGGCCACAAGAGACCCAGTACTTC.

This clonotype came up many times. The rearrangement joins TRBV7-8 to TRBJ2-3; 9 positions agree with TRBD2. The CDR3 is made up of 15 amino acids. Germline V gives CDR1 SGHVS, CDR2 FQNEAQ. V shed 5 bases and J 7 bases; nucleotides not matched to a gene: 10. CDR3 DNA: TGTGCCAGCAGCCGCAATAGCGGGAGTGCTTATACGCAGTATTTT. It encodes CASSRNSGSAYTQYF.

This clonotype has only a few counts. DNA for the CDR3: TGTGCCAGCAGTTTTGGAGTGGCAGGGGGGAATGAGCAGTTCTTC. Encoded protein: CASSFGVAGGNEQFF. The rearrangement joins TRBV28 to TRBJ2-1; D is perhaps TRBD1 (7 bases). V was trimmed by 3 bases and J by 7 bases, leaving 16 bases between them. The CDR3 loop spans 15 amino acids. From germline, CDR1 is MDHEN and CDR2 SYDVKM.